This is a list of T cell receptor beta chains from one sample in a study of beta chain features in type 1 diabetes. Sequencing used immunoSEQ multiplex PCR; TCRdb keeps in-frame clones, though not all of them. The sample carries about 150,000 clones, under 13% recorded once. The sequenced sample consisted of central memory CD4+ T cells from blood. The receptor set was obtained from a man younger than 40 with type 1 diabetes. CDR3s include the opening cysteine and the closing phenylalanine or tryptophan. Each record gives: V gene, J gene, CDR3 protein.

>TRBV7-8|TRBJ2-1
CASSMGLAESNEQFF
>TRBV9|TRBJ2-5
CASSVSWREEETQYF
>TRBV4-3|TRBJ1-1
CASSRDRGNTEAFF
>TRBV4-2|TRBJ1-1
CASSQVSGTEAFF
>TRBV28|TRBJ2-3
CASSSAGLAAGFVAQYF
>TRBV30|TRBJ1-4
CASTRPGEEKLFF
>TRBV28|TRBJ2-1
CASSLGGGNEQFF
>TRBV28|TRBJ2-3
CASITLKTSGATDTQYF
>TRBV11-2|TRBJ2-2
CASSPETGELFF
>TRBV29-1|TRBJ1-2
CSVAYGNYGYTF
>TRBV18|TRBJ2-2
CASSLLAGNTGELFF
>TRBV6-6|TRBJ2-3
CASSLAGITDTQYF
>TRBV7-2|TRBJ2-7
CASSLAPQREQYF
>TRBV25-1|TRBJ2-1
CASSELDEQFF
>TRBV19|TRBJ2-6
CASRSGQVYSGANVLTF
>TRBV5-4|TRBJ2-3
CASRRTGTFTDTQYF
>TRBV2|TRBJ2-5
CASNGQIDETQYF
>TRBV5-4|TRBJ1-2
CASSYGQGRGYTF
>TRBV19|TRBJ1-1
CASSRSRQLTEAFF
>TRBV7-2|TRBJ2-5
CASRKDWGGKRETQYF
>TRBV7-9|TRBJ2-5
CASSSRGSQYF
>TRBV11-3|TRBJ2-3
CASSYIGADTQYF
>TRBV7-9|TRBJ2-1
CASSRGGAQSDEQFF
>TRBV4-1|TRBJ2-5
CASSQSMGTTGGETQYF
>TRBV4-1|TRBJ2-4
CASSPGQGTKNIQYF
>TRBV11-3|TRBJ2-3
CASSPGTSGNTQYF
>TRBV5-1|TRBJ2-1
CASSELAGESNEQFF
>TRBV5-1|TRBJ1-2
CASSLGGQGEGSGYTF
>TRBV28|TRBJ2-5
CASSLTGPETQYF
>TRBV2|TRBJ1-2
CASKPGQAIAGYTF
>TRBV5-4|TRBJ2-3
CASSLGQVSTDTQYF
>TRBV29-1|TRBJ1-2
CSVRTGGLGGYTF
>TRBV19|TRBJ1-2
CASWTPANYGYTF
>TRBV27|TRBJ1-2
CASSLGGTGGYGYTF
>TRBV2|TRBJ1-1
CASSEGIYTEAFF
>TRBV20-1|TRBJ1-1
CSALFLSGAFF
>TRBV28|TRBJ2-1
CAILAGGNEQFF
>TRBV19|TRBJ1-5
CASTKQLQGVNQPQHF
>TRBV4-2|TRBJ1-1
CASSQDRWTEAFF
>TRBV9|TRBJ2-3
CASSVGLAHGGTDTQYF
>TRBV11-1|TRBJ2-7
CASSPGVNAEQYF
>TRBV7-6|TRBJ2-7
CASSPITGTSGSGEQYF
>TRBV30|TRBJ1-5
CAWSVLTGNQPQHF
>TRBV7-8|TRBJ1-5
CASSLAGARYNQPQHF
>TRBV28|TRBJ1-5
CASSSGGQPQHF
>TRBV5-1|TRBJ1-4
CASSVGTPEKLFF
>TRBV14|TRBJ2-7
CASSRGQGFGEQYF
>TRBV14|TRBJ1-2
CASSQTGGHYGYTF
>TRBV18|TRBJ1-1
CASSPGTGMNTEAFF
>TRBV29-1|TRBJ2-3
CSVGTSGTDTQYF